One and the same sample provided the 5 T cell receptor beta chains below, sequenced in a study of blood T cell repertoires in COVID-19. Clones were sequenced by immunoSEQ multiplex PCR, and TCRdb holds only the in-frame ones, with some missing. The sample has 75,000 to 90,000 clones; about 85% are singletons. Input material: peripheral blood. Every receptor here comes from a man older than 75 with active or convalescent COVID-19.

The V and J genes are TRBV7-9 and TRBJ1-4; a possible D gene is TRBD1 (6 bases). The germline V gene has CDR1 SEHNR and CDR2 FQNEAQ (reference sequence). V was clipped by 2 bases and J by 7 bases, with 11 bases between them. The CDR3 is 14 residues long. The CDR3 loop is CASSLRGAVEKLFF. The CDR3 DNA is TGTGCCAGCAGCTTACGGGGGGCGGTTGAAAAACTGTTTTTT.

The CDR3 sequence is CASSFGPGQGNEKLFF. The CDR3 DNA reads as TGCGCCAGCAGCTTCGGCCCCGGACAGGGCAATGAAAAACTGTTTTTT. The rearrangement uses TRBV5-1 and TRBJ1-4, with 8 bases aligning to TRBD1. The CDR3 consists of 16 residues. V trimming: 2 bases; J trimming: 5 bases; junction bases outside the gene matches: 8. In germline, CDR1 is SGHRS, CDR2 YFSETQ.

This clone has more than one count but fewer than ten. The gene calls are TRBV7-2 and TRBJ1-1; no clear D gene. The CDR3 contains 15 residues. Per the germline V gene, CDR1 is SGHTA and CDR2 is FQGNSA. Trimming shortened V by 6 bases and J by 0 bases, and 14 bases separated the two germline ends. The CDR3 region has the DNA TGTGCCAGCAGGGTGGGGTGGAGGATGAACACTGAAGCTTTCTTT. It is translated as CASRVGWRMNTEAFF.

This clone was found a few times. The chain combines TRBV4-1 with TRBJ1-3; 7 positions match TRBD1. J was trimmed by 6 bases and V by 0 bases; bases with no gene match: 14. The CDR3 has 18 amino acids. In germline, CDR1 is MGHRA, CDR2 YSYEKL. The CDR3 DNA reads TGCGCCAGCAGCCAAGATCCTTTGGGCAGGGGGATCAAAAACACCATATATTTT. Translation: CASSQDPLGRGIKNTIYF.

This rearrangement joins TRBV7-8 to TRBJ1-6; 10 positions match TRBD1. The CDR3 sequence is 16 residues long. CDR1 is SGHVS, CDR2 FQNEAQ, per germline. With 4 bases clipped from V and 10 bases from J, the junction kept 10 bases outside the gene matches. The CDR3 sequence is CASSSREGTGDSPLHF. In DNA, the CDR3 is TGTGCCAGCAGCTCCCGTGAAGGGACAGGGGACTCACCCCTCCACTTT.